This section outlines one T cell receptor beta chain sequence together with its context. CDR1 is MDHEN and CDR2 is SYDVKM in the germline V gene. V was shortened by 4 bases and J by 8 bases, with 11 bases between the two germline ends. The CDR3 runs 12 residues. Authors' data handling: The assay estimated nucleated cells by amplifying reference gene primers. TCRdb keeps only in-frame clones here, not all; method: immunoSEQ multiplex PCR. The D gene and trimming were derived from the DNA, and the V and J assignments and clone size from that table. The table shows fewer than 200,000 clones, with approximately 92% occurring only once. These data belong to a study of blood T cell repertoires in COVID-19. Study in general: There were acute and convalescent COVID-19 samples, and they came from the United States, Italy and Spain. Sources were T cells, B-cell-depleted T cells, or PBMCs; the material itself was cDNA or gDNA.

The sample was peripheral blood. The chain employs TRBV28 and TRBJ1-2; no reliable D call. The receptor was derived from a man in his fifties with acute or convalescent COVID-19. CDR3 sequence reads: CASSSQLLGYTF. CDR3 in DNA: TGTGCCAGCAGTTCACAGCTTTTAGGCTACACCTTC.